What follows is one T cell receptor beta chain and its context. The data derive from a study of blood T cells in healthy people across ages. The CDR3 spans 15 residues. Germline CDR1 reads SGHTA; CDR2 reads FQGNSA. J gave up 4 bases and V 5 bases, and 7 bases lay outside the gene matches. Combining a sample-barcoded 5' primer with a J-beta primer mix, a second PCR ran for about 7 to 11 cycles. Each CDR3 protein gets one entry after TCRdb re-called the 5' RACE reads with MiXCR. The sample holds 730,000 or so distinct CDR3 sequences, more than 40% seen once. V is TRBV7-2 and J is TRBJ2-1, with TRBD2 identical over 8 bases. The sequence came from a woman in her sixties in good health. Source material: blood. For the CDR3, the DNA is TGTGCCAGCAGCGCGGGACTAGTGGGGTACAATGAGCAGTTCTTC. This sequence encodes CASSAGLVGYNEQFF.